This T cell receptor (beta chain) was sequenced during a study of blood T cell repertoires in COVID-19 (dated by TCRdb to the early 2020s). Some background on the complete study: Samples from collaborators originated in the United States, Italy and Spain and spanned both the acute and convalescent phases of COVID-19. The prospective study material was composed of cDNA or gDNA derived from T cells, B-cell-depleted T cells, or PBMCs. Deeply sampled blood TCRbeta repertoires from subjects exposed to, actively infected with, or recovered from COVID-19 were included in the dataset. The repertoires were released in a freely available public database meant as a resource for research on the immune response to SARS-CoV-2. Samples came from the ongoing ImmuneRACE study (first 160 participants) plus 1,254 subjects from 6 global collaborators. The sample metadata nearly always contained a de-identified subject ID, COVID-19 status, age in years and sex. Where HLA class I and class II types were available, the types were taken from metadata supplied by the sample provider, not from assay-based typing.

The CDR3 runs 15 amino acids, cysteine and phenylalanine included. CDR3 DNA is the only sequence kept; it has 45 bases, read in frame from the first base. V gives up 2 bases and J gives up 0 bases, and the segment between their germline ends measures 10 bases. The germline V gene supplies CDR1 SGHTA and CDR2 FQGNSA. TCRbeta CDR3 regions were amplified from genomic DNA using the immunoSEQ Assay, a bias-controlled multiplex PCR. In the original analysis: Nucleated cell counts per sample were estimated from amplification of reference gene primers within the assay. To quantify the absolute abundance of each unique TCRbeta CDR3 rearrangement, sequence reads were collapsed and filtered. For each sample, productive Simpson clonality was calculated by taking the square root of Simpson's diversity index across productive rearrangements. This is the immuneACCESS table as TCRdb keeps it, with only in-frame sequences that have V and J called. A part of the clones is gone; compared with another copy, unresolved V genes explain less than half, and the rest is unexplained. V and J calls and clone size are copied from that table; D and trimming were computed from the DNA. Within this sample are 65,000 to 70,000 clones, with over 75% of them counted one time only. The ten most abundant clones make up over 2.5% of the sample.

Study-wide findings and limitations: Clinical and demographic metadata were provided uncurated, with the amount varying by source and participant.

Whole blood was collected in K2EDTA tubes by collaborating institutions according to the institutions' own protocols. For TCRbeta analysis, collaborators shipped samples in one of three forms: frozen whole blood, isolated PBMCs, or DNA extracted from either of those sample types. About this clone: What this receptor recognizes is not known. The record has no base qualities; no much larger clone is one base away.

This chain is built from TRBV7-2 and TRBJ1-1; no D gene is confidently identified. The sequence came from a man older than 75 with acute or convalescent COVID-19. The sequencing sample was made of peripheral blood. Here is the DNA: TGTGCCAGCAGCTTAAGGGAGGTAATGAACACTGAAGCTTTCTTT. Its protein is CASSLREVMNTEAFF.